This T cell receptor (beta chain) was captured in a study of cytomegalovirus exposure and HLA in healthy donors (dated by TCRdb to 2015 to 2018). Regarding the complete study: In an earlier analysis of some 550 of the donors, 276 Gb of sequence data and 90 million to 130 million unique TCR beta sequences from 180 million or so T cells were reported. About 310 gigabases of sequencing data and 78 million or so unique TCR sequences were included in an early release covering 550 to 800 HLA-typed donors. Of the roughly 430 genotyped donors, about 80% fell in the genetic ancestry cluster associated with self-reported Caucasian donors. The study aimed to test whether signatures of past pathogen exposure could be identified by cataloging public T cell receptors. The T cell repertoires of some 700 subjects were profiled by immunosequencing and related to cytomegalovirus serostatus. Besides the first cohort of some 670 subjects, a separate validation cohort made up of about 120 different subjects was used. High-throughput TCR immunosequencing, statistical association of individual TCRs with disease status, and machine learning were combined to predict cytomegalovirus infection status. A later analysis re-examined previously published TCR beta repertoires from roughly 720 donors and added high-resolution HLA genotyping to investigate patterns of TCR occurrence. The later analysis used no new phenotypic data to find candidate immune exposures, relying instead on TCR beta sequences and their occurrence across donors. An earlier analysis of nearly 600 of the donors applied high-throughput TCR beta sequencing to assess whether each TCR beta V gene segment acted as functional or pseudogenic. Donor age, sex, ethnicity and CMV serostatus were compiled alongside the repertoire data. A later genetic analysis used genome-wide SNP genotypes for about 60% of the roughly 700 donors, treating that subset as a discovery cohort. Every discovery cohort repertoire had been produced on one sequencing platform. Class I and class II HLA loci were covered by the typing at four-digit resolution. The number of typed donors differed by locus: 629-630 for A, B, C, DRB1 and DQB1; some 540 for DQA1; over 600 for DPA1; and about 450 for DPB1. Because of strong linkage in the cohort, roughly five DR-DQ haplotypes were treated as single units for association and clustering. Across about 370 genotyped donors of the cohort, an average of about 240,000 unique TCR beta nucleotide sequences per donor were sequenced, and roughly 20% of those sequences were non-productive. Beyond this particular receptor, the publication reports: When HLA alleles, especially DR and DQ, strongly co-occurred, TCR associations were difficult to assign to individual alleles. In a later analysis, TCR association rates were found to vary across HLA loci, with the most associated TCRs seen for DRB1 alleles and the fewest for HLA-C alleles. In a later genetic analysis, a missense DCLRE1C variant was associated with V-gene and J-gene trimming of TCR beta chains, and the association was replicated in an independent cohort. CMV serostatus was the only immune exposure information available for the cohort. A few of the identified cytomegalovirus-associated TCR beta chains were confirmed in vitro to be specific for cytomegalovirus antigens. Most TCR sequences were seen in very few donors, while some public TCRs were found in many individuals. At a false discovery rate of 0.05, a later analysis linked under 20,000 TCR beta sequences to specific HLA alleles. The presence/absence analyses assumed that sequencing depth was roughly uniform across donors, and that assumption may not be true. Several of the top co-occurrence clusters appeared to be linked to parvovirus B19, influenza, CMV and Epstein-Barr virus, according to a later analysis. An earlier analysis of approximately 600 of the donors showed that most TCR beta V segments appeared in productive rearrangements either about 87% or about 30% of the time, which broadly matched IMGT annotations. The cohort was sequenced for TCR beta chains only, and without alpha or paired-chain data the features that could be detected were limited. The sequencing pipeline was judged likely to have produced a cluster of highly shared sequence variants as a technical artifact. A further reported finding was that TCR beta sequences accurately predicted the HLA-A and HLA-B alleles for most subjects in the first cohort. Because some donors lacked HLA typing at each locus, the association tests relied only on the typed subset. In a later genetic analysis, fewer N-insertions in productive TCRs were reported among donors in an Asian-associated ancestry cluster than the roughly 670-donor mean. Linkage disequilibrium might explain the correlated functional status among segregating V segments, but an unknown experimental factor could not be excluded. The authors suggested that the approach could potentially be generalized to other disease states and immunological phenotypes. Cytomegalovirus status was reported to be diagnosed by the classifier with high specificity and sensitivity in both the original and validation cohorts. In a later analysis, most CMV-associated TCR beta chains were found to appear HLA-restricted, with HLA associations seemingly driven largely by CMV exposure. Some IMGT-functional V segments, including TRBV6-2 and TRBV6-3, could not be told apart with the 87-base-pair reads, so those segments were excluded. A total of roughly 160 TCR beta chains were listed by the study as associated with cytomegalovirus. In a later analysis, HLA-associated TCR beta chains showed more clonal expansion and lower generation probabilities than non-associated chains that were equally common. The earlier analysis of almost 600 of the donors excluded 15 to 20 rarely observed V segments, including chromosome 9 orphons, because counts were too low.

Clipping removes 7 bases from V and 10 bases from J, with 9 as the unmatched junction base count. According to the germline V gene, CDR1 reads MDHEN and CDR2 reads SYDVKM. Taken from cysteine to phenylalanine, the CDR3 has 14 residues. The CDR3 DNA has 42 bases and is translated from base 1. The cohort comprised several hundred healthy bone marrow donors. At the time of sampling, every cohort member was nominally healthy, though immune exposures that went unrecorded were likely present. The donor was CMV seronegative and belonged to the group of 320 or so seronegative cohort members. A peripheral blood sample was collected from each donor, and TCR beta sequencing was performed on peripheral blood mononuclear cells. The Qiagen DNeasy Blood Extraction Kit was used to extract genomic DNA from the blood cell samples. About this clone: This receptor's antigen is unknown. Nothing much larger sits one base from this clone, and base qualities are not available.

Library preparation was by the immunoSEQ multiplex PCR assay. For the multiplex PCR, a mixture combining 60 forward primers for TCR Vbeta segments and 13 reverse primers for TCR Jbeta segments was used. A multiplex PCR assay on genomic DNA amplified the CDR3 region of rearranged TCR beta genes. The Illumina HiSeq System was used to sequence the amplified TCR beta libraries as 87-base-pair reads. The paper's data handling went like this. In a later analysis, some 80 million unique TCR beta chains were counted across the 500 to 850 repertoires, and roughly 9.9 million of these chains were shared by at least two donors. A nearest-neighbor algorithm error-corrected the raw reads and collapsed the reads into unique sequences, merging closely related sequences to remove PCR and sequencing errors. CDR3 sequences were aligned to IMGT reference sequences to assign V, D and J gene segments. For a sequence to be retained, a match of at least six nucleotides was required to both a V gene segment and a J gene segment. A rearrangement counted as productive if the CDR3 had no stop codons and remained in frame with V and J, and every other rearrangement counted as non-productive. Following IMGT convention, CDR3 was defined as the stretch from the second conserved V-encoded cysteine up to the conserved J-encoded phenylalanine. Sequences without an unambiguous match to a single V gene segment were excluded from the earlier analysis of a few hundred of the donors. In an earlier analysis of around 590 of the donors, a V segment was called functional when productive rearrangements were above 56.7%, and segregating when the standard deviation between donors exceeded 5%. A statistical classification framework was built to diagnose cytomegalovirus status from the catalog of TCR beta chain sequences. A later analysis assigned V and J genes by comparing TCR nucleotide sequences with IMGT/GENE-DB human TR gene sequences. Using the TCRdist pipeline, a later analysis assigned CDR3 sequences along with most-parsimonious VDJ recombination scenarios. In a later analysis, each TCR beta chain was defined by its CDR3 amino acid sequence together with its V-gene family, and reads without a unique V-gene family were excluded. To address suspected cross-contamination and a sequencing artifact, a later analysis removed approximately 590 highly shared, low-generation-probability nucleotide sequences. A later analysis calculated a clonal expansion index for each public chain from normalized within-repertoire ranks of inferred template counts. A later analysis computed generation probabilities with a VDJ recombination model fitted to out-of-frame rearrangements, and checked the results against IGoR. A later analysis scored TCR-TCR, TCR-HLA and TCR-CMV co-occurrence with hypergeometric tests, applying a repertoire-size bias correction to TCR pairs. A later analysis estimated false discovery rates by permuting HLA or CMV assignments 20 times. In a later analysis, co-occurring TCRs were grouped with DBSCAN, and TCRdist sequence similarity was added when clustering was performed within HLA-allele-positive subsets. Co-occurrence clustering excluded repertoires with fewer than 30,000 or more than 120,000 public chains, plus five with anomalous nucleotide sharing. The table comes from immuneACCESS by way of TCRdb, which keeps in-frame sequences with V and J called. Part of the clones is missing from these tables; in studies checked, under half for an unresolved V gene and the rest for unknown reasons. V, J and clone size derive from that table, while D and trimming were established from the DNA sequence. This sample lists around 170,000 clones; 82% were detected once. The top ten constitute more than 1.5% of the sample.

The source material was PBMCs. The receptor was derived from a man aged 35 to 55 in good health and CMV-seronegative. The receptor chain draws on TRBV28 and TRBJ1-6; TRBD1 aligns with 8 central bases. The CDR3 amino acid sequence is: CASTSGQVGSPLHF. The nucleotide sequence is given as TGTGCCAGCACCTCGGGACAGGTTGGGTCACCCCTCCACTTT.